The 27 T cell receptor beta chains presented below share a single source sample, sequenced in a study of regulatory dendritic cells for organ transplantation. The antigens these receptors bind are not known. Sorted T cells were CFSE-labeled and cultured 5 days with allogeneic regulatory or mature dendritic cells at 1:10. Data came from immunoSEQ multiplex PCR; TCRdb stores just in-frame clones and leaves some out. The table lists about 12,000 clones, around three quarters of them singletons. What was sequenced was naive CD4+ T cells from blood cultured with regulatory dendritic cells. Subset meaning: CD45RA+ naive T cells. The receptor set was obtained from a human donor in good health.

V usage is TRBV12-5 and J usage is TRBJ2-1; 7 positions agree with TRBD1. With 6 bases clipped from V and 0 bases from J, the junction kept 8 bases outside the gene matches. Germline V gene lookup returns CDR1 LGHNT and CDR2 FRNRAP. The CDR3 sequence is 16 residues long. For the CDR3, the DNA is TGTGCTAGTGGCTTTACAGGGGCGAGCTCCTACAATGAGCAGTTCTTC. Residues: CASGFTGASSYNEQFF.

The J gene is TRBJ1-2, the V gene TRBV2; 7 bases are shared with TRBD1. CDR3 length equals 12 residues. With V trimmed by 6 bases and J by 5 bases, 3 bases remained unmatched. CDR1 is SNHLY and CDR2 is FYNNEI in the germline V gene. The chain's CDR3 is CASRGTEYGYTF. The CDR3 nucleotides are TGTGCCAGCAGGGGGACAGAGTATGGCTACACCTTC. Complete variable domain (other parts from reference TRBV2 and TRBJ1-2): EPEVTQTPSHQVTQMGQEVILRCVPISNHLYFYWYRQILGQKVEFLVSFYNNEISEKSEIFDDQFSVERPDGSNFTLKIRSTKLEDSAMYFCASRGTEYGYTFGSGTRLTVV.

The gene calls are TRBV9 and TRBJ2-3; 10 positions agree with TRBD2. The trim removed 4 bases at V and 0 bases at J, leaving 11 bases unmatched. The germline V gene encodes CDR1 SGDLS and CDR2 YYNGEE. This CDR3 is 18 amino acids long. CDR3 sequence reads: CASSPRGSGGPSTDTQYF. Here the CDR3 DNA reads TGTGCCAGCAGCCCTAGGGGTAGCGGGGGGCCTAGCACAGATACGCAGTATTTT.

The genes are TRBV18 and TRBJ1-6, with D possibly matching TRBD1 (5 bases). The CDR3 runs to 15 residues. The germline V and J ends were trimmed by 3 bases and 4 bases, with 10 bases remaining between them. CDR1 and CDR2 (germline): KGHSH, LQKENI. CDR3 nucleotides: TGTGCCAGCTCACCCGACAGCAATTATAATTCACCCCTCCACTTT. Translation gives CASSPDSNYNSPLHF.

The sample holds a few counts of this clone. For the CDR3, the DNA is TGTGCCAGCAGCATCCAGGGGGTTCAGTACTTC. Translating it yields CASSIQGVQYF. The chain joins TRBV7-9 to TRBJ2-7; 7 bases line up with TRBD1. The CDR3 sequence is 11 residues long. CDR1 and CDR2 from the germline V gene are SEHNR and FQNEAQ (reference sequence). The V and J ends lost 5 bases and 10 bases, in that order; junction bases with no gene match: 5.

DNA for the CDR3: TGTGCCAGCAGCTTGGAAAGGGGGTACTATGGCTACACCTTC. Translation gives CASSLERGYYGYTF. The chain carries TRBV5-6 and TRBJ1-2; possible D gene TRBD1, 6 bases. The CDR3 length is 14 residues. Trimming left V 0 bases short and J 3 bases short, with 9 bases between. The germline V gene has CDR1 SGHDT and CDR2 YYEEEE.

This chain links TRBV18 with TRBJ2-1; the match to TRBD2 covers 12 bases. There are 16 residues in the CDR3. Germline assignment: CDR1 KGHSH and CDR2 LQKENI. The junction had 4 bases not matched to a gene; V was cut back by 6 bases and J by 1 base. In nucleotides, the CDR3 is TGTGCCAGCTCGCCTAGCGGGGGGGTGTCCTACAATGAGCAGTTCTTC. Translating gives CASSPSGGVSYNEQFF.

V usage is TRBV6-6 and J usage is TRBJ2-7, with 8 nucleotides matching TRBD1. The trim removed 4 bases at V and 2 bases at J, leaving 7 bases unmatched. The V gene's germline CDR1 is MNHNY and CDR2 SVGAGI (reference sequence). The CDR3 has 15 amino acids. The CDR3 here is CASSSTGAQTYEQYF. CDR3 DNA sequence: TGTGCCAGCAGTTCGACAGGGGCGCAAACCTACGAGCAGTACTTC.

V gene TRBV2 combines with J gene TRBJ2-7; D might be TRBD1 (5 bases). Looked up from germline, CDR1 is SNHLY and CDR2 is FYNNEI. CDR3 length: 15 residues. The ends were cut back, 4 bases at V and 1 base at J, with 14 bases in the middle. This chain's CDR3 is CASSGGRQGSYEQYF. The CDR3 nucleotides read TGTGCCAGCAGTGGGGGTCGGCAGGGATCCTACGAGCAGTACTTC.

This chain uses TRBV28 with TRBJ2-1; no firm D call. The CDR3 spans 12 residues. CDR1 and CDR2 (germline): MDHEN, SYDVKM. Trimming cost V 3 bases and J 7 bases, with 7 bases left between them. The DNA of the CDR3 is TGTGCCAGCAGTTTTCGGTCAAATGAGCAGTTCTTC. This codes for CASSFRSNEQFF.

In DNA form, the CDR3 reads TGTGCCAGCCTAGGGGAAATCGGAAACACCATATATTTT. Its translation: CASLGEIGNTIYF. The gene calls are TRBV18 and TRBJ1-3; a weak D match, TRBD1 (5 bases). The V and J ends lost 8 bases and 4 bases respectively, with 12 bases between them. Per germline, CDR1 KGHSH and CDR2 LQKENI. The CDR3 sequence is 13 residues long.

The chain links TRBV2 to TRBJ1-2; D gene uncertain. This CDR3 has 13 residues. Trimming removed 4 bases at V and 8 bases at J, with 14 bases between. Germline CDR1 reads SNHLY; CDR2 reads FYNNEI. The CDR3 protein is CASSAGVARGYTF. The CDR3 DNA reads as TGTGCCAGCAGTGCAGGCGTGGCCAGGGGCTACACCTTC.

This clone was seen just once. The V gene is TRBV7-2, the J gene TRBJ2-7; D is possibly TRBD1 (6 bases). Germline V gene sequence: CDR1 SGHTA, CDR2 FQGNSA. The CDR3 is 14 residues long. V lost 5 bases, J lost 3 bases, and 14 bases lay in between. Written as DNA, the CDR3 is TGTGCCAGCAGCACCGGACAGAGTCGCTACGAGCAGTACTTC. It translates to CASSTGQSRYEQYF. Drawing the rest from reference TRBV7-2 and TRBJ2-7, the complete variable domain is GAGVSQSPSNKVTEKGKDVELRCDPISGHTALYWYRQSLGQGLEFLIYFQGNSAPDKSGLPSDRFSAERTGGSVSTLTIQRTQQEDSAVYLCASSTGQSRYEQYFGPGTRLTVT.

V gene TRBV2 combines with J gene TRBJ2-2, with 7 bases fitting TRBD1. Germline V gene data show CDR1 as SNHLY and CDR2 as FYNNEI. This CDR3 is 14 amino acids long. J gave up 4 bases and V 6 bases, and 5 bases lay outside the gene matches. CDR3 loop: CASSEGQSTGELFF. The CDR3 DNA is TGTGCCAGCAGCGAGGGACAGTCCACCGGGGAGCTGTTTTTT.

The chain joins TRBV2 to TRBJ2-4, with D possibly matching TRBD1 (6 bases). Germline CDR1 reads SNHLY; CDR2 reads FYNNEI. V dropped 5 bases and J dropped 0 bases, with 17 bases sitting between them. CDR3 length: 17 residues. This CDR3 reads CASSPYDRPLAKNIQYF. Here the CDR3 DNA reads TGTGCCAGCAGTCCCTACGACAGGCCTCTAGCCAAAAACATTCAGTACTTC.

The chain employs TRBV11-2 and TRBJ2-2, with D maybe TRBD2 (7 bases). The CDR3 spans 18 residues. V lost 4 bases and J 4 bases, leaving 22 bases between the germline ends. The germline gives CDR1 SGHAT, CDR2 FQNNGV. Here the CDR3 reads CASSSRGRGPVRTGELFF. The CDR3 DNA reads TGTGCCAGCAGCTCGCGGGGGCGGGGTCCGGTTCGCACCGGGGAGCTGTTTTTT. The full variable domain, with the rest looked up from reference TRBV11-2 and TRBJ2-2, is EAGVAQSPRYKIIEKRQSVAFWCNPISGHATLYWYQQILGQGPKLLIQFQNNGVVDDSQLPKDRFSAERLKGVDSTLKIQPAKLEDSAVYLCASSSRGRGPVRTGELFFGEGSRLTVL.

The chain employs TRBV4-1 and TRBJ2-3; 8 bases map to TRBD2. Unmatched junction bases numbered 11, after V lost 4 bases and J lost 2 bases. Germline V gene data show CDR1 as MGHRA and CDR2 as YSYEKL. The CDR3 is made up of 17 amino acids. The CDR3 sequence: CASSRPGRGASTDTQYF. DNA for the CDR3: TGCGCCAGCAGCCGACCCGGGCGGGGGGCATCCACAGATACGCAGTATTTT.

This rearrangement joins TRBV9 to TRBJ1-1, with TRBD1 identical over 7 bases. Trimming removed 0 bases from V and 3 bases from J; junction bases left unmatched: 8. The CDR3 totals 16 residues. Germline CDR1 is SGDLS and CDR2 is YYNGEE. The CDR3 protein is CASSVGEGRGYTEAFF. The CDR3 nucleotides are TGTGCCAGCAGCGTAGGCGAGGGCAGGGGGTACACTGAAGCTTTCTTT.

The chain joins TRBV9 to TRBJ1-4; possible D gene TRBD1, 5 bases. The CDR3 sequence is 16 residues long. Trimming removed 6 bases from V and 3 bases from J, with 18 bases in between. CDR1 is SGDLS and CDR2 is YYNGEE in the germline V gene. The CDR3 region has the DNA TGTGCCAGCACCAAGGGGAAGGGGCGATCTAATGAAAAACTGTTTTTT. This encodes CASTKGKGRSNEKLFF.

The gene calls are TRBV23-1 and TRBJ2-3; 7 bases fit TRBD1. TRBV23-1 is known as an ORF, though its function is uncertain. V dropped 5 bases and J dropped 5; count of bases not matched to a gene: 10. The CDR3 spans 15 residues. The CDR3 nucleotides are TGCGCCAGCAGTACAAGACAGGGTGGAGAAGATACGCAGTATTTT. Encoded protein: CASSTRQGGEDTQYF.

V gene TRBV19 combines with J gene TRBJ2-6; D is perhaps TRBD1 (6 bases). V lost 4 bases and J 1 base, leaving 11 bases between the germline ends. The germline CDR1 and CDR2 sequences are LNHDA and SQIVND (reference sequence). The CDR3 has 16 amino acids. In nucleotides, the CDR3 is TGTGCCAGTAGTACGAAACAGGGATCTGGGGCCAACGTCCTGACTTTC. Translated: CASSTKQGSGANVLTF.

This chain connects TRBV9 to TRBJ2-1, with 8 bases aligning to TRBD1. CDR1 and CDR2 from the germline V gene are SGDLS and YYNGEE. Trimming took 4 bases from V and 2 from J; bases not matched to a gene: 5. The CDR3 consists of 15 residues. The CDR3 region is CASSFGQGAYNEQFF. The CDR3 DNA follows: TGTGCCAGCAGCTTCGGACAGGGCGCCTACAATGAGCAGTTCTTC.

The chain is built from TRBV7-2 and TRBJ2-1; 8 nucleotides match TRBD2. After removal of 1 base from V and 4 bases from J, the junction contained 3 bases not matched to a gene. Germline CDR1 reads SGHTA; CDR2 reads FQGNSA. The CDR3 is made up of 15 amino acids. The CDR3, as DNA: TGTGCCAGCAGCTTAGATACTAGCGGTTACAATGAGCAGTTCTTC. Translation gives CASSLDTSGYNEQFF. The complete variable domain, with remaining parts taken from reference TRBV7-2 and TRBJ2-1, reads GAGVSQSPSNKVTEKGKDVELRCDPISGHTALYWYRQSLGQGLEFLIYFQGNSAPDKSGLPSDRFSAERTGGSVSTLTIQRTQQEDSAVYLCASSLDTSGYNEQFFGPGTRLTVL.

The CDR3 is CASSNIVNTEAFF. The CDR3 region has the DNA TGTGCCAGCAGTAACATTGTGAACACTGAAGCTTTCTTT. The J gene is TRBJ1-1, the V gene TRBV7-9, with unresolved D. The CDR3 is 13 residues long. In germline, CDR1 is SEHNR, CDR2 FQNEAQ (reference sequence). Trimming removed 6 bases at V and 0 bases at J, with 8 bases between. Full variable domain (remainder filled in from reference TRBV7-9 and TRBJ1-1): DTGVSQNPRHKITKRGQNVTFRCDPISEHNRLYWYRQTLGQGPEFLTYFQNEAQLEKSRLLSDRFSAERPKGSFSTLEIQRTEQGDSAMYLCASSNIVNTEAFFGQGTRLTVV.

The V call is TRBV2, the J call TRBJ2-2; 11 bases map to TRBD1. CDR1 is SNHLY, CDR2 FYNNEI, per germline. The CDR3 length is 15 residues. The V and J ends lost 8 bases and 3 bases, in that order; junction bases with no gene match: 5. CDR3 residues: CASSGQGGYTGELFF. CDR3 coding DNA: TGTGCCAGCTCGGGACAGGGGGGGTACACCGGGGAGCTGTTTTTT.

The V gene is TRBV5-4, the J gene TRBJ2-7; D might be TRBD2 (6 bases). From germline, CDR1 is SGHNT and CDR2 YYREEE (reference sequence). The CDR3 consists of 15 residues. Between the trimmed V and J ends, which lost 5 bases and 4 bases, there was a span of 19 bases. CDR3 DNA sequence: TGTGCCAGCAGTAATGGCCAGGGAGGTACGTACGAGCAGTACTTC. Translated: CASSNGQGGTYEQYF.

This chain links TRBV10-3 with TRBJ1-2; 11 nucleotides align to TRBD1. The germline V gene has CDR1 ENHRY and CDR2 SYGVKD. The CDR3 is 17 residues long. V lost 4 bases, J lost 1 base, and 8 bases stayed unmatched. CDR3 sequence reads: CAISAFGQGASNYGYTF. The CDR3 nucleotides are TGTGCCATCAGTGCTTTTGGACAGGGGGCCAGTAACTATGGCTACACCTTC.